The source of this TCR beta chain is a study of T cell changes during pregnancy in multiple sclerosis. The repertoire was sequenced with immunoSEQ multiplex PCR; TCRdb's copy has only in-frame clones and lacks some. The sample contains fewer than 80,000 clones, about 94% of which appear only once. This sample comprised CD4+ T cells from peripheral blood mononuclear cells, obtained after pregnancy. This receptor was obtained from a female donor with multiple sclerosis, enrolled in a pregnancy study.

The CDR3, as DNA: TGCAGCGTTGAGGGGGGGGGAGAGACCCAGTACTTC. This translates into CSVEGGGETQYF. The gene calls are TRBV29-1 and TRBJ2-5, with 7 bases that match TRBD2. Germline loops: CDR1 SQVTM, CDR2 ANQGSEA. The CDR3 runs 12 residues. Losses at the gene ends were 3 bases for V and 4 bases for J; bases not matched to a gene: 2.